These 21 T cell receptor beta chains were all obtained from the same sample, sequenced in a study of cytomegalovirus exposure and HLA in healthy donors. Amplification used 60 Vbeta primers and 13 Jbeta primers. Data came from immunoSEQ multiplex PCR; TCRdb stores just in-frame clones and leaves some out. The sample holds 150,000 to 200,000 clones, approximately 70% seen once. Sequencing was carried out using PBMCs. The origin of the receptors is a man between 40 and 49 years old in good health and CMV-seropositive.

In DNA form, the CDR3 reads TGTGCCAGCAGCCCAGAGGGGTGGGGGGGCCCCAAAAACATTCAGTACTTC. Translating gives CASSPEGWGGPKNIQYF. The chain carries TRBV7-2 and TRBJ2-4; TRBD2 is a possible D gene (7 bases). The length of the CDR3 is 17 residues. Per the germline V gene, CDR1 is SGHTA and CDR2 is FQGNSA. Trimming left V 5 bases short and J 2 bases short, with 19 bases between.

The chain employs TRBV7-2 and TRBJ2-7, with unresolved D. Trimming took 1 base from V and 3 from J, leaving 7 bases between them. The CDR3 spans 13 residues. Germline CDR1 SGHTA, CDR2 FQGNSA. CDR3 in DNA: TGTGCCAGCAGCTTAGACAGACACTACGAGCAGTACTTC. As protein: CASSLDRHYEQYF.

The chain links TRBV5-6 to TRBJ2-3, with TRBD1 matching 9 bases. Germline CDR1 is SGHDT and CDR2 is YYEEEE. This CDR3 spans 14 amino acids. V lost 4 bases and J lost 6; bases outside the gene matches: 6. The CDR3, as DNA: TGTGCCAGCAGCACCGGACAGGGGCGGGATACGCAGTATTTT. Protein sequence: CASSTGQGRDTQYF.

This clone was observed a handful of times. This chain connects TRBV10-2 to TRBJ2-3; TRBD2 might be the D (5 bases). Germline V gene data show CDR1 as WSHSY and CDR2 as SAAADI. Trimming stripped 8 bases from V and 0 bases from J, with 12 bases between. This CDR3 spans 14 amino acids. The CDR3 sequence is CASRGWVSTDTQYF. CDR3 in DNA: TGCGCCAGCCGCGGGTGGGTGAGCACAGATACGCAGTATTTT.

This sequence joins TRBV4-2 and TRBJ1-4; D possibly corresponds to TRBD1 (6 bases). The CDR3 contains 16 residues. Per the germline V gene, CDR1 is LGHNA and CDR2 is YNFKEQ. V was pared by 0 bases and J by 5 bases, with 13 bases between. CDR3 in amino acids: CASSQDPGHKNEKLFF. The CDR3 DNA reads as TGTGCCAGCAGCCAAGATCCGGGACACAAGAATGAAAAACTGTTTTTT.

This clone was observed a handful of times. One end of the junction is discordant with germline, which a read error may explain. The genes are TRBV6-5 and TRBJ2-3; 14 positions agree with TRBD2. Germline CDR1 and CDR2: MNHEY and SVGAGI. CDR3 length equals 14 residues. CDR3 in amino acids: CASSTRLAGGPTFF. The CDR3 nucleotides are TGTGCCAGCAGTACCAGACTAGCGGGGGGGCCGACTTTCTTT.

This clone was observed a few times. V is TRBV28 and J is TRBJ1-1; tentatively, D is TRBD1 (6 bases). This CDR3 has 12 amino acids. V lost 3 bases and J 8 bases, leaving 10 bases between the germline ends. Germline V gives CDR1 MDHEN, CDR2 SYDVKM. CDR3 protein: CASSFTGTEAFF. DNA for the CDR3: TGTGCCAGCAGTTTTACAGGGACGGAAGCTTTCTTT.

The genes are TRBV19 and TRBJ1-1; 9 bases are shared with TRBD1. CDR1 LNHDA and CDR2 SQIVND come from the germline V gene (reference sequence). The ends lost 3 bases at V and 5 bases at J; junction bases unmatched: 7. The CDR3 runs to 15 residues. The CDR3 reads CASSILQGAGTEAFF. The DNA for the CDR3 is TGTGCCAGTAGTATCCTACAGGGGGCGGGTACTGAAGCTTTCTTT.

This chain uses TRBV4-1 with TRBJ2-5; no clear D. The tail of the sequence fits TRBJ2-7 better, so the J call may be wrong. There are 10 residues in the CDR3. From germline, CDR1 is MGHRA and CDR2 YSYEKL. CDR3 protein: CASSQPEQYF. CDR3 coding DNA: TGCGCCAGCAGCCAACCCGAGCAGTACTTC.

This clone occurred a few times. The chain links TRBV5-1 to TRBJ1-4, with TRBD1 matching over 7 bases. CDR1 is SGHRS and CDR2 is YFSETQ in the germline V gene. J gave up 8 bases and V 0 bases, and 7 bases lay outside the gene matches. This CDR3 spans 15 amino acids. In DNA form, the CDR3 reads TGCGCCAGCAGCTTGGTGGGCAGGGGGGACGAAAAACTGTTTTTT. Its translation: CASSLVGRGDEKLFF.

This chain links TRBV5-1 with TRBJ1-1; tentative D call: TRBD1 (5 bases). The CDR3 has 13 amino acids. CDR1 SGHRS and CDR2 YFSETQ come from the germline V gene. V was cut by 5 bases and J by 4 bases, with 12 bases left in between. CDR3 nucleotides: TGCGCCAGCAGACCCGACGGGGGCACTGAAGCTTTCTTT. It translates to CASRPDGGTEAFF.

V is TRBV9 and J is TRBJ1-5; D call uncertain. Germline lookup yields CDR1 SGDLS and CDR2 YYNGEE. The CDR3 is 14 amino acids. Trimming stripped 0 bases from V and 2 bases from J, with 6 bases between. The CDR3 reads CASSVDAGNQPQHF. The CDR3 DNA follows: TGTGCCAGCAGCGTAGATGCAGGCAATCAGCCCCAGCATTTT.

The CDR3 DNA reads as TGTGCCAGCAGCTTAGGGTCAGGGCCCTATGGCTACACCTTC. Translated: CASSLGSGPYGYTF. The chain has TRBV7-9 and TRBJ1-2; a possible D gene is TRBD1 (5 bases). V lost 1 base and J lost 4, with 10 bases in between. The CDR3 consists of 14 residues. Germline CDR1 reads SEHNR; CDR2 reads FQNEAQ (reference sequence). Variable domain in full (rest from reference TRBV7-9 and TRBJ1-2): DTGVSQNPRHKITKRGQNVTFRCDPISEHNRLYWYRQTLGQGPEFLTYFQNEAQLEKSRLLSDRFSAERPKGSFSTLEIQRTEQGDSAMYLCASSLGSGPYGYTFGSGTRLTVV.

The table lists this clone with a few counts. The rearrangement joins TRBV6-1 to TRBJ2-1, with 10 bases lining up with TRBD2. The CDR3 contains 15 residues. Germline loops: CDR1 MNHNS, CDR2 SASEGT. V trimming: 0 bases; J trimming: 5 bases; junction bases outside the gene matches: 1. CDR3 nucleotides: TGTGCCAGCAGTGAAGCAGCGGGGGGGCACAATGAGCAGTTCTTC. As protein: CASSEAAGGHNEQFF.

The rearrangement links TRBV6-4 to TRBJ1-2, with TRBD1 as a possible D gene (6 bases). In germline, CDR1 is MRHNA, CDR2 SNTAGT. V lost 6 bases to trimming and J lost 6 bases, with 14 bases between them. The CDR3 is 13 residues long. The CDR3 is CASSLLDRDGYTF. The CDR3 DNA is TGTGCCAGCAGCCTCTTGGACAGAGATGGCTACACCTTC.

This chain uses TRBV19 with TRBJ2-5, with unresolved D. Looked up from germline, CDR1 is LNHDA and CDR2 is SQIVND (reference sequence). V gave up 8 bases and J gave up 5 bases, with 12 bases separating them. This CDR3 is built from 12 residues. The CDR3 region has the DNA TGTGCCAGTTCCACCCCTCGGGAGACCCAGTACTTC. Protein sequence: CASSTPRETQYF.

The chain's CDR3 is CASSLDTGGYEQYF. CDR3 bases: TGTGCCAGCAGCTTGGATACAGGGGGCTACGAGCAGTACTTC. V gene TRBV5-4 combines with J gene TRBJ2-7; 8 bases align to TRBD1. Trimming cost V 0 bases and J 3 bases; bases outside gene matches: 2. Germline CDR1 reads SGHNT; CDR2 reads YYREEE (reference sequence). The CDR3 has 14 amino acids. Combining the CDR3 with reference TRBV5-4 and TRBJ2-7 gives the whole variable domain ETGVTQSPTHLIKTRGQQVTLRCSSQSGHNTVSWYQQALGQGPQFIFQYYREEENGRGNFPPRFSGLQFPNYSSELNVNALELDDSALYLCASSLDTGGYEQYFGPGTRLTVT.

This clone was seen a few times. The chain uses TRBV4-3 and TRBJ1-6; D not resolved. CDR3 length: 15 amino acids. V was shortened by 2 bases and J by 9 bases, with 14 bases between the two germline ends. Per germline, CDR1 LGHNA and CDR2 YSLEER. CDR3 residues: CASSQTFYGGSPLHF. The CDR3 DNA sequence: TGCGCCAGCAGCCAAACGTTTTACGGTGGTTCACCCCTCCACTTT.

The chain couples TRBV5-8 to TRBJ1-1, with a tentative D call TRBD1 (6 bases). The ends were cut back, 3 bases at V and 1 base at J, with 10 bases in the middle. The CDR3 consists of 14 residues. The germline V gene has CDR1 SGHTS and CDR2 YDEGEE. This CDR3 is CASSSGHQNTEAFF. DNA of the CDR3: TGTGCCAGCAGCTCGGGACACCAGAACACTGAAGCTTTCTTT.

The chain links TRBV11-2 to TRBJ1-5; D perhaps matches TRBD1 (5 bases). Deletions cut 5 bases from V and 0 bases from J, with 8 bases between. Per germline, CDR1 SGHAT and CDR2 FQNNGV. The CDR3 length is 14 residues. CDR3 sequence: CASSPDSSNQPQHF. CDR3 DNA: TGTGCCAGCAGCCCCGACAGTAGCAATCAGCCCCAGCATTTT.

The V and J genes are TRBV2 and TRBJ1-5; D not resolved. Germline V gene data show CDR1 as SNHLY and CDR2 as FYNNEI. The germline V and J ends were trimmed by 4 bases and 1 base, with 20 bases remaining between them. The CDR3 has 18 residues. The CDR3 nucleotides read TGTGCCAGCAGTGCGCAAATAGTGGGCCTTATAAGCAATCAGCCCCAGCATTTT. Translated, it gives CASSAQIVGLISNQPQHF.